A selection of T cell receptor beta chains follows, all from one sample in a study of spatial heterogeneity in lung cancer. TCRdb redid the calling of the 5' RACE reads with MiXCR, one entry per CDR3 protein. The sample records roughly 48,000 distinct CDR3 sequences, over 9.5% being singletons. Sequencing was performed on PBMCs, taken at surgery. The receptors stem from a female donor with early-stage non-small cell lung cancer. CDR3s include the opening cysteine and the closing phenylalanine or tryptophan. The order of the fields is D gene, V gene, J gene, clone size, CDR3 protein, CDR3 DNA. D genes are given only for firm matches. Rows may omit the clone size; those that give it use once, few, many or a size class.

d_call: .; v_call: TRBV28; j_call: TRBJ2-5; clone_size: few; cdr3_aa: CASSLMLETQYF; cdr3_nt: TGTGCCAGCAGCCTTATGTTGGAGACCCAGTACTTC
d_call: .; v_call: TRBV7-7; j_call: TRBJ2-1; clone_size: few; cdr3_aa: CASTGLLYNEQFF; cdr3_nt: TGTGCCAGCACGGGACTTTTATACAATGAGCAGTTCTTC
d_call: TRBD1; v_call: TRBV5-6; j_call: TRBJ2-1; clone_size: .; cdr3_aa: CASTEDSGTAYNEQFF; cdr3_nt: TGTGCCAGCACCGAAGACTCCGGGACAGCCTACAATGAGCAGTTCTTC
d_call: .; v_call: TRBV19; j_call: TRBJ1-5; clone_size: .; cdr3_aa: CASFNRGSGQPQHF; cdr3_nt: TGTGCCTCTTTCAATAGGGGCTCAGGGCAGCCCCAGCATTTT
d_call: TRBD2; v_call: TRBV11-2; j_call: TRBJ2-7; clone_size: .; cdr3_aa: CASSSIGRQGAYEQYF; cdr3_nt: TGTGCCAGCAGCTCCATCGGGAGGCAGGGCGCTTACGAGCAGTACTTC
d_call: TRBD1; v_call: TRBV20-1; j_call: TRBJ1-1; clone_size: few; cdr3_aa: CSAGSGTGYTEAFF; cdr3_nt: TGCAGTGCTGGATCCGGGACAGGGTACACTGAAGCTTTCTTT
d_call: TRBD2; v_call: TRBV29-1; j_call: TRBJ2-3; clone_size: .; cdr3_aa: CSAEGTSLDTQYF; cdr3_nt: TGCAGCGCCGAGGGGACTAGCCTCGATACGCAGTATTTT
d_call: TRBD1; v_call: TRBV2; j_call: TRBJ2-1; clone_size: few; cdr3_aa: CAGTGQSYNEQFF; cdr3_nt: TGTGCCGGAACGGGACAGTCCTACAATGAGCAGTTCTTC
d_call: .; v_call: TRBV29-1; j_call: TRBJ2-4; clone_size: .; cdr3_aa: CSVLRTDGAKNIQYF; cdr3_nt: TGCAGCGTTCTTCGGACAGACGGAGCCAAAAACATTCAGTACTTC
d_call: .; v_call: TRBV5-1; j_call: TRBJ2-2; clone_size: few; cdr3_aa: CASSGQANTGELFF; cdr3_nt: TGCGCCAGCAGCGGGCAGGCGAACACCGGGGAGCTGTTTTTT
d_call: .; v_call: TRBV5-1; j_call: TRBJ2-3; clone_size: .; cdr3_aa: CASRASGYTDTQYF; cdr3_nt: TGCGCCAGCAGAGCCAGCGGCTACACAGATACGCAGTATTTT
d_call: .; v_call: TRBV28; j_call: TRBJ1-2; clone_size: many; cdr3_aa: CASSFVGTGYTF; cdr3_nt: TGTGCCAGCAGTTTTGTGGGGACTGGCTACACCTTC
d_call: .; v_call: TRBV20-1; j_call: TRBJ1-1; clone_size: .; cdr3_aa: CSAVGGDEAFF; cdr3_nt: TGCAGTGCAGTGGGGGGCGATGAAGCTTTCTTT
d_call: .; v_call: TRBV5-1; j_call: TRBJ1-1; clone_size: .; cdr3_aa: CASSQDTGRRTEAFF; cdr3_nt: TGCGCCAGCAGCCAAGACACAGGGAGGAGGACTGAAGCTTTCTTT
d_call: TRBD1; v_call: TRBV6-2/TRBV6-3; j_call: TRBJ1-1; clone_size: .; cdr3_aa: CASSWSGQGNTEAFF; cdr3_nt: TGTGCCAGCAGTTGGTCGGGACAGGGGAACACTGAAGCTTTCTTT
d_call: .; v_call: TRBV7-2; j_call: TRBJ2-3; clone_size: few; cdr3_aa: CASAGEGAPDTQYF; cdr3_nt: TGTGCCAGCGCGGGAGAGGGGGCACCAGATACGCAGTATTTT
d_call: TRBD2; v_call: TRBV7-2; j_call: TRBJ2-5; clone_size: .; cdr3_aa: CASSSVRGDSSQETQYF; cdr3_nt: TGTGCCAGCAGCTCAGTACGGGGGGACTCGTCCCAAGAGACCCAGTACTTC
d_call: TRBD1; v_call: TRBV3-1; j_call: TRBJ2-6; clone_size: few; cdr3_aa: CASSLQGAGANVLTF; cdr3_nt: TGTGCCAGCAGCCTGCAGGGGGCTGGGGCCAACGTCCTGACTTTC
d_call: .; v_call: TRBV6-5; j_call: TRBJ1-5; clone_size: .; cdr3_aa: CASSYTAESNQPQHF; cdr3_nt: TGTGCCAGCAGTTACACCGCAGAAAGCAATCAGCCCCAGCATTTT
d_call: .; v_call: TRBV10-3; j_call: TRBJ2-7; clone_size: .; cdr3_aa: CAISEGFNTKYEQYF; cdr3_nt: TGTGCCATCAGTGAGGGTTTTAACACCAAGTACGAGCAGTACTTC
d_call: TRBD1; v_call: TRBV29-1; j_call: TRBJ2-7; clone_size: few; cdr3_aa: CSVRTGGYEQYF; cdr3_nt: TGCAGCGTTAGGACAGGGGGCTACGAGCAGTACTTC
d_call: TRBD2; v_call: TRBV29-1; j_call: TRBJ2-5; clone_size: .; cdr3_aa: CSAPTSGETQYF; cdr3_nt: TGCAGCGCCCCGACTAGCGGAGAGACCCAGTACTTC
d_call: .; v_call: TRBV14; j_call: TRBJ2-2; clone_size: .; cdr3_aa: CASSPPGDTGELFF; cdr3_nt: TGTGCCAGCAGCCCCCCAGGGGACACCGGGGAGCTGTTTTTT
d_call: .; v_call: TRBV5-1; j_call: TRBJ2-3; clone_size: few; cdr3_aa: CASSLGESTDTQYF; cdr3_nt: TGCGCCAGCAGCTTGGGGGAAAGCACAGATACGCAGTATTTT